The TCR beta chain described here comes from a study of blood T cell repertoires in COVID-19. This clone was seen once. Clones were read by immunoSEQ multiplex PCR, and TCRdb kept only the in-frame ones, dropping some. The data contain around 450,000 clones, around 89% of them singletons. The CDR3 has 15 amino acids. V was shortened by 6 bases and J by 0 bases, with 12 bases between the two germline ends. Looked up from germline, CDR1 is MRHNA and CDR2 is SNTAGT. This sequence was found in a woman aged 25 to 39 with acute or convalescent COVID-19. The material sequenced was peripheral blood. The V call is TRBV6-4, the J call TRBJ1-3; D may be TRBD1 (6 bases). Here the CDR3 DNA reads TGTGCCAGCAGGAAACAGGGCTACTCTGGAAACACCATATATTTT. Amino acids: CASRKQGYSGNTIYF.